This T cell receptor beta chain was identified during a study of blood T cell repertoires in COVID-19. Study information: Sites in the United States, Italy and Spain provided acute and convalescent COVID-19 samples.

As handled by the study authors: It was from reference gene primer amplification that nucleated cell counts were estimated. The assay was immunoSEQ multiplex PCR, and TCRdb's table has in-frame clones only and misses some. V, J and clone size reflect that table, while D and trimming were determined from the DNA. Of approximately 170,000 clones detected, about 86% appear once; the ten largest clones hold over 7.5%. This CDR3 contains 12 residues. Trimming removed 6 bases from V and 7 bases from J, with 12 bases in between. Germline V gene data show CDR1 as LNHDA and CDR2 as SQIVND (reference sequence).

The sequenced material came from peripheral blood. This clonotype was obtained from a man aged 50 to 59 with active or convalescent COVID-19. The chain combines TRBV19 with TRBJ1-1; a weak D match, TRBD1 (5 bases). CDR3 DNA sequence: TGTGCCAGTAGGAGCGGGGCGAATGAAGCTTTCTTT. Translating it yields CASRSGANEAFF.